The 30 T cell receptor beta chains reported below all come from one sample, sequenced in a study of T cells in Graves' hyperthyroidism and ophthalmopathy. RNA transcripts were the template for amplifying TCR beta CDR3 regions. HTBI primers were the set used in a first-round RT-PCR of the TCR CDR3. MiXCR, run by TCRdb on the multiplex PCR reads, gives a single entry per CDR3 protein. Of approximately 350,000 distinct CDR3 sequences listed, roughly 15% are singletons. Sequencing input: blood. These TCRs come from a woman aged 55 to 70 with Graves' ophthalmopathy.

This clonotype was counted ten times or more. The chain has TRBV7-8 and TRBJ2-2, with unresolved D. V gave up 1 base and J gave up 3 bases, with 6 bases separating them. The germline V gene has CDR1 SGHVS and CDR2 FQNEAQ. The length of the CDR3 is 14 residues. The DNA of the CDR3 is TGTGCCAGCAGCTTAGGGGTAGACACCGGGGAGCTGTTTTTT. It specifies CASSLGVDTGELFF.

This chain uses TRBV10-3 with TRBJ1-1; D is undetermined. The ends were cut back, 4 bases at V and 4 bases at J, with 13 bases in the middle. The CDR3 covers 14 residues. Germline CDR1 reads ENHRY; CDR2 reads SYGVKD. The CDR3 is CAISGSHGSTEAFF. DNA for the CDR3: TGTGCCATCAGTGGTTCTCACGGGAGCACTGAAGCTTTCTTT.

V gene TRBV15 combines with J gene TRBJ2-5; D unresolved. This CDR3 is built from 11 residues. Germline V CDR1 and CDR2: LNHNV, YYDKDF (reference sequence). V lost 5 bases and J lost 4, with 5 bases in between. The CDR3 DNA sequence: TGTGCCACCAGCGTAACAGAGACCCAGTACTTC. This gives the protein CATSVTETQYF.

A word on this clonotype: One base away lies a much larger clone, so this may be a sequencing read error. The chain combines TRBV20-1 with TRBJ2-5; 9 nucleotides line up with TRBD2. TRBJ2-1 matches the DNA end more closely, so the J call is doubtful. The germline V gene encodes CDR1 DFQATT and CDR2 SNEGSKA (reference sequence). This CDR3 has 15 amino acids. CDR3 sequence reads: CSARDPSGNAETQFF. CDR3 coding DNA: TGCAGTGCTAGAGATCCTAGCGGGAACGCGGAGACCCAGTTCTTC.

The sample holds many counts of this clonotype. CDR3 DNA sequence: TGTGCCAGCAGCTTGGGTTTACGTGGCGGCGAGACCCAGTACTTC. This translates into CASSLGLRGGETQYF. The chain couples TRBV7-6 to TRBJ2-5; D remains unclear. This CDR3 is 15 amino acids long. The germline V gene encodes CDR1 SGHVS and CDR2 FNYEAQ. Trimming removed 3 bases at V and 5 bases at J, with 16 bases between.

For this clonotype: A clone one base away is much larger, so this may be a read error. The chain has TRBV7-9 and TRBJ2-1, with 9 bases aligning to TRBD2. CDR1 is SEHNR and CDR2 is FQNEAQ in the germline V gene (reference sequence). The CDR3 is 14 residues long. This CDR3 reads CASIGTSFYSEQFF. CDR3 nucleotide sequence: TGTGCCAGCATCGGGACTAGCTTCTACAGTGAGCAGTTCTTC.

For this clonotype: At one of its ends the junction is not consistent with the germline gene, which may arise from a read error. The genes are TRBV18 and TRBJ2-7, with TRBD1 matching over 8 bases. The CDR3 sequence is 15 residues long. Germline-derived CDR1 and CDR2 are KGHSH and LQKENI. This CDR3 reads CASSPQQGVAYGQYF. DNA for the CDR3: TGTGCCAGCTCACCCCAACAGGGGGTAGCCTACGGGCAGTACTTC.

This clonotype was picked up many times. The V and J genes are TRBV28 and TRBJ2-3; 8 bases match TRBD1. This CDR3 comprises 15 residues. Germline values: CDR1 MDHEN, CDR2 SYDVKM. V dropped 3 bases and J dropped 2; count of bases not matched to a gene: 4. The DNA for the CDR3 is TGTGCCAGCAGTTTCGGGACAGGCTACACAGATACGCAGTATTTT. This translates into CASSFGTGYTDTQYF. Filled out from reference TRBV28 and TRBJ2-3, the complete variable domain reads DVKVTQSSRYLVKRTGEKVFLECVQDMDHENMFWYRQDPGLGLRLIYFSYDVKMKEKGDIPEGYSVSREKKERFSLILESASTNQTSMYLCASSFGTGYTDTQYFGPGTRLTVL.

The gene calls are TRBV5-6 and TRBJ1-2; 8 bases fit TRBD1. Germline V gene lookup returns CDR1 SGHDT and CDR2 YYEEEE. The CDR3 runs 15 residues. Trimming at V came to 3 bases and at J to 5 bases, leaving 9 bases not matched to a gene. As DNA, the CDR3 is TGTGCCAGCAGCTACCGGACAGGGAGGGAGTATGGCTACACCTTC. It is translated as CASSYRTGREYGYTF. Full variable domain (remainder filled in from reference TRBV5-6 and TRBJ1-2): DAGVTQSPTHLIKTRGQQVTLRCSPKSGHDTVSWYQQALGQGPQFIFQYYEEEERQRGNFPDRFSGHQFPNYSSELNVNALLLGDSALYLCASSYRTGREYGYTFGSGTRLTVV.

The J gene is TRBJ2-7, the V gene TRBV28, with 11 positions matching TRBD2. The junction had 11 bases not matched to a gene; V was cut back by 1 base and J by 0 bases. The CDR3 has 19 amino acids. Germline values: CDR1 MDHEN, CDR2 SYDVKM. The CDR3 here is CASSLSLGLADASSYEQYF. In nucleotides, the CDR3 is TGTGCCAGCAGTTTATCGTTGGGACTAGCGGATGCTAGCTCCTACGAGCAGTACTTC.

The rearrangement joins TRBV4-1 to TRBJ2-7; TRBD2 matches at 8 bases. CDR1 is MGHRA and CDR2 is YSYEKL in the germline V gene. The V gene end was trimmed by 0 bases and the J gene end by 4 bases; junction bases not matched to a gene: 5. The CDR3 consists of 15 residues. CDR3 DNA sequence: TGCGCCAGCAGCCAAGAACGGGCGGGGGGATACGAGCAGTACTTC. Encoded protein: CASSQERAGGYEQYF.

This clonotype was observed many times. The chain combines TRBV29-1 with TRBJ2-7, with 7 bases matching TRBD1. This CDR3 region has 13 residues. The germline V gene has CDR1 SQVTM and CDR2 ANQGSEA. J gave up 5 bases and V 3 bases, and 7 bases lay outside the gene matches. The CDR3 loop is CSVEFRGNDEQYF. CDR3 nucleotides: TGCAGCGTTGAGTTCAGGGGGAACGACGAGCAGTACTTC.

This chain links TRBV5-4 with TRBJ2-3, with D possibly matching TRBD1 (6 bases). The CDR3 is 15 residues long. Germline assignment: CDR1 SGHNT and CDR2 YYREEE (reference sequence). V lost 4 bases, J lost 1 base, and 13 bases lay in between. This chain's CDR3 is CASSARGARTDTQYF. The DNA for the CDR3 is TGTGCCAGCAGCGCCAGGGGCGCCCGCACAGATACGCAGTATTTT.

This clonotype was seen a handful of times. Being one base from a much bigger clone, this may be a read error. J is TRBJ1-2 and V is TRBV2; TRBD1 matches 8 bases. CDR1 is SNHLY and CDR2 is FYNNEI in the germline V gene. CDR3 size: 15 residues. The CDR3 sequence is CASSFDRQGLYGCTF. The CDR3 nucleotides read TGTGCCAGCAGTTTCGATCGACAGGGGCTCTATGGCTGCACCTTC.

This chain joins TRBV20-1 and TRBJ1-5, with D uncertain. The germline V gene encodes CDR1 DFQATT and CDR2 SNEGSKA (reference sequence). Trimming shortened V by 6 bases and J by 9 bases, and 24 bases separated the two germline ends. The CDR3 contains 15 residues. CDR3 loop: CSARSPGAPVGPQHF. In DNA, the CDR3 is TGCAGTGCCAGATCCCCGGGTGCTCCTGTAGGGCCCCAGCATTTT.

This clonotype appeared many times. This rearrangement joins TRBV7-3 to TRBJ1-1; D is possibly TRBD1 (5 bases). The germline V gene has CDR1 SGHTA and CDR2 FQGTGA. Trimming pared 4 bases from V and 4 bases from J, leaving 16 bases between. The CDR3 runs to 15 residues. The CDR3 region has the DNA TGTGCCAGCAGCTCCGGCCCAGGGAGGTCCACTGAAGCTTTCTTT. Amino acid sequence: CASSSGPGRSTEAFF.

A few counts support this clonotype. The chain couples TRBV5-6 to TRBJ1-2; D remains unclear. This CDR3 region has 14 residues. Trimming pared 1 base from V and 4 bases from J, leaving 11 bases between. Germline V gives CDR1 SGHDT, CDR2 YYEEEE. DNA of the CDR3: TGTGCCAGCAGCTTGTGGGGAGAAGGCTATGGCTACACCTTC. This encodes CASSLWGEGYGYTF.

This clonotype has a count of ten or more. The chain carries TRBV3-1 and TRBJ1-5; D is undetermined. V dropped 0 bases and J dropped 6 bases, with 9 bases sitting between them. Germline values: CDR1 LGHDT, CDR2 YNNKEL (reference sequence). This CDR3 has 14 amino acids. CDR3 DNA: TGTGCCAGCAGCCAAGATCTAAGGTTTCAGCCCCAGCATTTT. Translated: CASSQDLRFQPQHF.

This clonotype has a count of ten or more. V usage is TRBV7-2 and J usage is TRBJ1-4, with D possibly being TRBD1 (5 bases). Germline V gene sequence: CDR1 SGHTA, CDR2 FQGNSA. Trimming took 3 bases from V and 5 from J, leaving 16 bases between them. The CDR3 spans 16 residues. The CDR3: CASSLGPGGDNEKLFF. The CDR3 DNA sequence: TGTGCCAGCAGCTTGGGCCCTGGCGGGGACAATGAAAAACTGTTTTTT.

This rearrangement joins TRBV5-4 to TRBJ2-3; D is perhaps TRBD2 (6 bases). The length of the CDR3 is 14 residues. From germline, CDR1 is SGHNT and CDR2 YYREEE (reference sequence). Trimming removed 1 base from V and 5 bases from J, with 11 bases in between. In nucleotides, the CDR3 is TGTGCCAGCAGCTTGTCGGGAGTTGGAGATACGCAGTATTTT. This encodes CASSLSGVGDTQYF.

This clonotype has more than one count but fewer than ten. The chain links TRBV3-1 to TRBJ2-5, with 11 bases aligning to TRBD2. The V segment lost 4 bases and the J segment 1 base; nucleotides outside the gene matches: 5. Looked up from germline, CDR1 is LGHDT and CDR2 is YNNKEL (reference sequence). CDR3 length equals 16 residues. Here the CDR3 reads CASSPGTSGLQETQYF. The CDR3, as DNA: TGTGCCAGCAGCCCCGGGACTAGCGGCCTCCAAGAGACCCAGTACTTC.

This clonotype was detected many times. The V and J genes are TRBV28 and TRBJ1-5; 7 bases are shared with TRBD1. The germline V gene has CDR1 MDHEN and CDR2 SYDVKM. CDR3 length: 17 residues. V was clipped by 5 bases and J by 3 bases; unmatched bases: 13. CDR3 sequence: CASSLLTLTGINQPQHF. CDR3 DNA: TGTGCCAGCAGTCTATTAACCCTGACAGGGATCAATCAGCCCCAGCATTTT. Together with reference TRBV28 and TRBJ1-5, the CDR3 gives the full variable domain: DVKVTQSSRYLVKRTGEKVFLECVQDMDHENMFWYRQDPGLGLRLIYFSYDVKMKEKGDIPEGYSVSREKKERFSLILESASTNQTSMYLCASSLLTLTGINQPQHFGDGTRLSIL.

This rearrangement joins TRBV5-1 to TRBJ2-5; 11 bases are a match to TRBD2. Trimming at V came to 4 bases and at J to 3 bases, leaving 14 bases not matched to a gene. The CDR3 covers 18 residues. Germline lookup yields CDR1 SGHRS and CDR2 YFSETQ. The DNA of the CDR3 is TGCGCCAGCAGCCCAAGGGCGACTAGCGGGGCCTTCAAAGAGACCCAGTACTTC. Translating it yields CASSPRATSGAFKETQYF. Combining the CDR3 with reference TRBV5-1 and TRBJ2-5 gives the whole variable domain KAGVTQTPRYLIKTRGQQVTLSCSPISGHRSVSWYQQTPGQGLQFLFEYFSETQRNKGNFPGRFSGRQFSNSRSEMNVSTLELGDSALYLCASSPRATSGAFKETQYFGPGTRLLVL.

The V gene is TRBV11-1, the J gene TRBJ2-1, with TRBD2 identical over 9 bases. The CDR3 is 16 amino acids. CDR1 and CDR2 from the germline V gene are SGHAT and FQDESV (reference sequence). V lost 8 bases, J lost 2 bases, and 10 bases stayed unmatched. The DNA of the CDR3 is TGTGCCAGCCGGATCCAGAGCGGGAGGCCCTACAATGAGCAGTTCTTC. It translates to CASRIQSGRPYNEQFF.

On this clonotype itself: A much larger clone differs from this one at a single base, so this may be a read error. The J gene is TRBJ2-3, the V gene TRBV6-1, with 13 bases aligning to TRBD2. Germline assignment: CDR1 MNHNS and CDR2 SASEGT. The CDR3 runs 20 residues. V shed 8 bases and J 7 bases; nucleotides not matched to a gene: 24. In DNA, the CDR3 is TGTGCCAGCGGAAGCGGGACTAGCGGGAAGGCCACGAAATCCTGGAATACGCAGTATTTT. Its protein is CASGSGTSGKATKSWNTQYF.

The table lists this clonotype with a few counts. This chain connects TRBV6-9 to TRBJ1-6; D is unclear. The CDR3 sequence is 15 residues long. The V gene lost 2 bases and the J gene lost 5 bases, with 10 bases spanning the gap. Germline V gives CDR1 MNHGY, CDR2 SVAAGI. This CDR3 reads CASSYNLHNNSPLHF. The CDR3 nucleotides are TGTGCCAGCAGTTATAACCTGCACAATAATTCACCCCTCCACTTT.

This clonotype appeared many times. V is TRBV18 and J is TRBJ2-3; TRBD1 aligns across 7 bases. The CDR3 is 15 amino acids. In germline, CDR1 is KGHSH, CDR2 LQKENI. Trimming cost V 6 bases and J 2 bases; bases outside gene matches: 8. The DNA of the CDR3 is TGTGCCAGCTCGTACAGGGGCTTCCACACAGATACGCAGTATTTT. Translation: CASSYRGFHTDTQYF.

This clonotype appeared many times. The chain uses TRBV7-2 and TRBJ2-1; 8 positions agree with TRBD2. CDR1 and CDR2 from the germline V gene are SGHTA and FQGNSA. The CDR3 spans 18 residues. J was trimmed by 8 bases and V by 2 bases; bases with no gene match: 17. The CDR3 coding sequence is TGTGCCAGCAGCTTAATAGGTCGAGCGGGAGTTCCAGGCGATGAGCAGTTCTTC. It specifies CASSLIGRAGVPGDEQFF.

At least ten counts were recorded for this clonotype. The rearrangement uses TRBV20-1 and TRBJ2-3; 7 bases map to TRBD2. CDR3 length equals 15 residues. Germline V gene lookup returns CDR1 DFQATT and CDR2 SNEGSKA (reference sequence). After removal of 2 bases from V and 4 bases from J, the junction contained 9 bases not matched to a gene. CDR3 sequence (DNA): TGCAGTGCTAGACCCGTTGTGGGGAGGGCAGATACGCAGTATTTT. It translates to CSARPVVGRADTQYF.

As regards this clonotype: This may be a read error: a much more frequent sequence differs by one nucleotide. The chain combines TRBV3-1 with TRBJ1-6, with no clear D. CDR3 length equals 14 residues. Germline V gives CDR1 LGHDT, CDR2 YNNKEL (reference sequence). CDR3 region: CVSSQVTSNSPLHF. CDR3 DNA: TGTGTCAGCAGCCAAGTGACGAGTAATTCACCCCTCCACTTT.